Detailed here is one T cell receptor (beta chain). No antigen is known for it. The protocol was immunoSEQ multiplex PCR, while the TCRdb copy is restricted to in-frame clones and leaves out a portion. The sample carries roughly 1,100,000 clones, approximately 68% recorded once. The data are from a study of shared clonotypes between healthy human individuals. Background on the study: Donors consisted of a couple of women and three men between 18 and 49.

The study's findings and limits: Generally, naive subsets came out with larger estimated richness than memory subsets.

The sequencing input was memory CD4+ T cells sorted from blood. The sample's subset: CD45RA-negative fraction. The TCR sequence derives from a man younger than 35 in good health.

CDR3 nucleotide sequence: TGTGCCACCCGGGACAGGGGAAACCAGCCCCAGCATTTT. This encodes CATRDRGNQPQHF. V and J are TRBV10-3 and TRBJ1-5; 10 positions agree with TRBD1. The germline V gene has CDR1 ENHRY and CDR2 SYGVKD. V lost 10 bases to trimming and J lost 7 bases; unmatched junction nucleotides: 7. The CDR3 sequence is 13 residues long.